This TCR beta chain was obtained from a study of cytomegalovirus exposure and HLA in healthy donors. The CDR3 runs to 17 residues. CDR1 is MGHDK and CDR2 is SYGVNS in the germline V gene. V was pared by 6 bases and J by 4 bases, with 16 bases of the junction left unmatched. Primers: 60 Vbeta forward and 13 Jbeta reverse. Repertoires were generated with immunoSEQ multiplex PCR, while TCRdb's copy carries only in-frame clones and drops some. Of fewer than 150,000 clones listed, about three quarters are singletons. This clonotype originated in a man aged 18 to 29 in good health and CMV-seronegative. Sequenced material: PBMCs. The chain links TRBV25-1 to TRBJ2-5; 8 bases are a match to TRBD2. This CDR3 reads CASRHLGRGRASETQYF. CDR3 coding DNA: TGTGCCAGCAGACACCTCGGGAGGGGGAGGGCCTCAGAGACCCAGTACTTC.